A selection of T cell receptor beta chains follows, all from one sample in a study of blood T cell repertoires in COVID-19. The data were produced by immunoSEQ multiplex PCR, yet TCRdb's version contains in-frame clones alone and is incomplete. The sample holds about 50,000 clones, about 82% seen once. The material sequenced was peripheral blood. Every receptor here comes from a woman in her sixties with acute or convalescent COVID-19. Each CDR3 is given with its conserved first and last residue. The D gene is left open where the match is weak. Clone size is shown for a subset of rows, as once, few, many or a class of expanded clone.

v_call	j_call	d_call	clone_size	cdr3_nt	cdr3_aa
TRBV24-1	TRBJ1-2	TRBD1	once	TGTGCCACCAGAGCAGGGACAGGGGTATCAGGAGGCTACACCTTC	CATRAGTGVSGGYTF
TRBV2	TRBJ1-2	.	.	TGTGCCAGCAGCCCCGACACGCCCGGCTACACCTTC	CASSPDTPGYTF
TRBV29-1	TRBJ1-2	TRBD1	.	TGCAGCGTTCGGGGACAGACTAACTATGGCTACACCTTC	CSVRGQTNYGYTF
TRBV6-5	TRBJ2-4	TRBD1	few	TGTGCCAGCAGCCTTTTCCAGGGGGCCATAAACATTCAGTACTTC	CASSLFQGAINIQYF
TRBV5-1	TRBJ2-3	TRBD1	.	TGCGCCAGCAGCCCAAGGGGGCTACTGGGGGATACGCAGTATTTT	CASSPRGLLGDTQYF
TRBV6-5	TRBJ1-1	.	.	TGTGCCAGCAGTCCCCGCAGGAATTTGAACACTGAAGCTTTCTTT	CASSPRRNLNTEAFF
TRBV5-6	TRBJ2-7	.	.	TGTGCCAGCAGCTTGCGTCTACCGAGATTGTACGAGCAGTACTTC	CASSLRLPRLYEQYF
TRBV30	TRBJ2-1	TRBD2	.	TGTGCCTGGAGTGTACTGGGCAGCGGGGGGGCTAATGAGCAGTTCTTC	CAWSVLGSGGANEQFF
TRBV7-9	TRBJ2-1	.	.	TGTGCCAGCAGCTCCAGAGGGCGCACCTACAATGAGCAGTTCTTC	CASSSRGRTYNEQFF
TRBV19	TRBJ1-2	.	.	TGTGCCAGTAGGTCCCTACAGGGATATTATGGCTACACCTTC	CASRSLQGYYGYTF
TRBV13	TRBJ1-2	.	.	TGTGCCAGCAGCGGATCGACAGACAGAACCCGATCTAACTATGGCTACACCTTC	CASSGSTDRTRSNYGYTF
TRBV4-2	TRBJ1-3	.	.	TGTGCCAGCAGCCAAGATGGCGGGCTCTCTGGAAACACCATATATTTT	CASSQDGGLSGNTIYF
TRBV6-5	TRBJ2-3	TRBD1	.	TGTGCCAGCACCCCCGGGGACAGCTTCACAGATACGCAGTATTTT	CASTPGDSFTDTQYF
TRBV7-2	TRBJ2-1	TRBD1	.	TGTGCCAGCAGCTTGGCCGCCGGGACAGTTTACAATGAGCAGTTCTTC	CASSLAAGTVYNEQFF
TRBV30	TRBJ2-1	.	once	TGTGCCTGGAGTGGTGTCGGGAGCAATGAGCAGTTCTTC	CAWSGVGSNEQFF
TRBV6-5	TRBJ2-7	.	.	TGTGCCAGCAGAAGGAGTAAAGACGGGTACGAGCAGTACTTC	CASRRSKDGYEQYF
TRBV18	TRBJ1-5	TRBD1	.	TGTGCCAGCTCACCGGGACAGGGTCTGAGCAATCAGCCCCAGCATTTT	CASSPGQGLSNQPQHF
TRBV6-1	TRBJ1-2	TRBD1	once	TGTGCCAGCAGTGAACTGGGACAGGGGAGAGTCTATGGCTACACCTTC	CASSELGQGRVYGYTF
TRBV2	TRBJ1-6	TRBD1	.	TGTGCCAGCAGTGGAGCAGGGGGAGATTCACCCCTCCACTTT	CASSGAGGDSPLHF
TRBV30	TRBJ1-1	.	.	TGTGCCTGGAGTGTTCCAGGCCCGAACACTGAAGCTTTCTTT	CAWSVPGPNTEAFF
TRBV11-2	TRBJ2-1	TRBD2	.	TGTGCCAGCAGAAAAGATAGCGGGAGTAGTTCCTACAATGAGCAGTTCTTC	CASRKDSGSSSYNEQFF
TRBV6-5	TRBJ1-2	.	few	TGTGCCAGCAGTCCCGGGACAACCAATGACTATGGCTACACCTTC	CASSPGTTNDYGYTF
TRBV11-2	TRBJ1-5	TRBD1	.	TGTGCCAGCAGCTTACGAGGGGGCGGTAGCAATCAGCCCCAGCATTTT	CASSLRGGGSNQPQHF
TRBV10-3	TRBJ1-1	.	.	TGTGCCATCAGTGAGCGCAGTAACACTGAAGCTTTCTTT	CAISERSNTEAFF
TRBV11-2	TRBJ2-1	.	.	TGTGCCAGCAGCCCCCTCCACGGGGTCTCCTACAATGAGCAGTTCTTC	CASSPLHGVSYNEQFF
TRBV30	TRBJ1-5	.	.	TGTGCCTATAACAGGGAAGGCAATCAGCCCCAGCATTTT	CAYNREGNQPQHF
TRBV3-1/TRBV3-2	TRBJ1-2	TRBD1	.	TGTGCCAGCACAGACAGGGGGAATGGCTACACCTTC	CASTDRGNGYTF
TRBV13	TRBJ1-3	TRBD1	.	TGTGCCAGCAGCTCCAAGGGACAGGGGATAATCTCTGGAAACACCATATATTTT	CASSSKGQGIISGNTIYF
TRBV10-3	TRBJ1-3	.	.	TGTGCCATCACAGCGGGACCGCTCCCTGGAAACACCATATATTTT	CAITAGPLPGNTIYF
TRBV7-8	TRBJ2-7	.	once	TGTGCCAGCAGCTTAAGGGCCCGGAGAGGGGGGGTTTTATACGAGCAGTACTTC	CASSLRARRGGVLYEQYF
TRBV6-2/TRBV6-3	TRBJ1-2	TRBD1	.	TGTGCCAGCAGTCAGGCCCGGACAGGTCGGGGCTATGGCTACACCTTC	CASSQARTGRGYGYTF
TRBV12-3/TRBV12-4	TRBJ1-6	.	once	TGTGCCAGCAGTTTAGGCCAGGGCCCCGGACATTTT	CASSLGQGPGHF
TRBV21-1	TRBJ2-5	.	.	.	CASSKALFASGTSGGRKETQYF
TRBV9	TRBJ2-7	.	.	TGTGCCAGCAGCGTAGCTCCCTCCTACGAGCAGTACTTC	CASSVAPSYEQYF
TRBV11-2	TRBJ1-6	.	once	TGTGCCAGCAGCTTAGCAGGTTATAATTCACCCCTCCACTTT	CASSLAGYNSPLHF
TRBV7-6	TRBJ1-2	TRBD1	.	TGTGCCAGCAGCTTAGGGGCCCCGGGACAGGGGCGAGGTCAGAGTATCGGCTACACCTTC	CASSLGAPGQGRGQSIGYTF
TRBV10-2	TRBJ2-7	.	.	TGCGCCAGCAGTGCCCAGGGTTACGAGCAGTACTTC	CASSAQGYEQYF
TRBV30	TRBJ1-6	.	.	TGTGCCTGCGAGGACAGATTCTATAATTCACCCCTCCACTTT	CACEDRFYNSPLHF
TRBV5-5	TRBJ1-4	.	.	TGTGCCAGCAGCGCCGGACAGTTTGCAACTAATGAAAAACTGTTTTTT	CASSAGQFATNEKLFF
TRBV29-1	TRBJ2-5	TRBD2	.	TGCAGCGCTGGGGCTAGCGGTTTTGGCACCCAGTACTTC	CSAGASGFGTQYF
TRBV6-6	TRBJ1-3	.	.	TGTGCCAGCAGTTCCCTCAGCTCTGGAAACACCATATATTTT	CASSSLSSGNTIYF
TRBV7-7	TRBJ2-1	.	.	TGTGCCAGCAGCGTCGTGGGGAGTAATGAGCAGTTCTTC	CASSVVGSNEQFF
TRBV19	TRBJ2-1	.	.	TGTGCCAGTAGTATGAACCGGGAATCCTACAATGAGCAGTTCTTC	CASSMNRESYNEQFF
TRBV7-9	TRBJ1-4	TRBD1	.	TGTGCCAGCAGCCCGACAGGGGCATTTGGAAAACTGTTTTTT	CASSPTGAFGKLFF
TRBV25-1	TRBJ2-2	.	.	TGTGCCAGCAGTTGGGCCACGAACACCGGGGAGCTGTTTTTT	CASSWATNTGELFF
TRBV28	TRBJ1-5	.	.	TGTGCCAGCAGTAACGGCGGCAGGGACAATCAGCCCCAGCATTTT	CASSNGGRDNQPQHF
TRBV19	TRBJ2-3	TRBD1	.	TGTGCCAGTAAGACACAGGGGACAGATACGCAGTATTTT	CASKTQGTDTQYF
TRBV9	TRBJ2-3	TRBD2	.	TGTGCCAGCAGCTCAGACGGGACTAGCGGGATTGATACGCAGTATTTT	CASSSDGTSGIDTQYF
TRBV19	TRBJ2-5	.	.	TGTGCCAGTAGTAAGGGGTCAGCCACGGAGACCCAGTACTTC	CASSKGSATETQYF
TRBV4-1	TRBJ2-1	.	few	TGCGCCAGCAGCCAAGATTACCAGTCTTACAATGAGCAGTTCTTC	CASSQDYQSYNEQFF
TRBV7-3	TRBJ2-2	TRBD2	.	TGTGCCAGCAGCCCGATGGGGCGGGAGGTGAACACCGGGGAGCTGTTTTTT	CASSPMGREVNTGELFF
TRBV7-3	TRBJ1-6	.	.	TGTGCCAGCAGCTTGGACAGCTCCGTCAGTTCACCCCTCCACTTT	CASSLDSSVSSPLHF
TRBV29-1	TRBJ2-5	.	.	TGCAGCGTTGAAGACCCCCACGGGAGTCCCCAAGAGACCCAGTACTTC	CSVEDPHGSPQETQYF
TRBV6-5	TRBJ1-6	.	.	TGTGCCAGCAGGGGGCACCCTGGAGCCGGGTCACCCCTCCACTTT	CASRGHPGAGSPLHF
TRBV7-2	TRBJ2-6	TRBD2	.	TGTGCCAGCTCCTGGGGTGGGACTAGCGGGAGTACTGGGGCCAACGTCCTGACTTTC	CASSWGGTSGSTGANVLTF
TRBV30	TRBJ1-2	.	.	TGTGCCTGGAGTTTGTTGGAGTATGGCTACACCTTC	CAWSLLEYGYTF
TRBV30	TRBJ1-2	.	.	TGTGCCTGGAGTGTACGGGGGGACTATGGCTACACCTTC	CAWSVRGDYGYTF
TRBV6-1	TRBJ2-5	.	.	TGTGCCAGCAGTGAACGGAGGGGAGCGTACTTC	CASSERRGAYF
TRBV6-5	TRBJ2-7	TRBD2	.	TGTGCCAGCAGTTACTCGAGCCAGGGACTATACGAGCAGTACTTC	CASSYSSQGLYEQYF